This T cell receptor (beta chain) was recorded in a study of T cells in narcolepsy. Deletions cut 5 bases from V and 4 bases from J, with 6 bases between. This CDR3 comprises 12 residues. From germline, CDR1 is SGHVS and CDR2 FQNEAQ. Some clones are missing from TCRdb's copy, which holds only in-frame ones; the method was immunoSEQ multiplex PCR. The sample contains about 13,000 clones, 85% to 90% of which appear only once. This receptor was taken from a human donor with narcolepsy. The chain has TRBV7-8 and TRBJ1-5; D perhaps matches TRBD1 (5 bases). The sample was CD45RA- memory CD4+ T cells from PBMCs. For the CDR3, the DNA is TGTGCCAGCAGCCCAGGGAATCAGCCCCAGCATTTT. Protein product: CASSPGNQPQHF.